This TCR beta chain was captured in a study of OX40 agonist ivuxolimab in advanced cancers. Findings and caveats of the study: Several nonresponders also turned out to have low normalized T-cell clonal expansion.

In its sample, this clone ranks as medium-sized. No antigen is known for it. Method: immunoSEQ multiplex PCR; TCRdb's copy keeps in-frame clones and lacks some. The data show approximately 58,000 clones, about 90% seen once. The sequence came from an adult with an advanced solid tumor such as melanoma, head and neck, liver or kidney cancer. The sequenced sample was CD4+ or CD8+ T cells sorted from blood, obtained in a trial of the OX40 agonist ivuxolimab.

The CDR3 region has the DNA TGTGCCAACCACGGGACACTTCATAGCAATCAGCCCCAGCATTTT. Amino acid sequence: CANHGTLHSNQPQHF. The V and J genes are TRBV21-1 and TRBJ1-5; the DNA was not compared with TRBD1, the D call given in the table. TRBV21-1 is a recognized pseudogene. The CDR3 consists of 15 residues.